Included here is one TCR beta chain sequence, with context. The repertoire was sequenced with immunoSEQ multiplex PCR; TCRdb's copy has only in-frame clones and lacks some. The repertoire holds about 2.4 million clones, with 93% as singletons. This record belongs to a study of shared clonotypes between healthy human individuals. Germline lookup yields CDR1 SGHDN and CDR2 FVKESK. Trimming pared 7 bases from V and 0 bases from J, leaving 15 bases between. This CDR3 region has 15 residues. The chain couples TRBV14 to TRBJ1-1, with D unresolved. The TCR comes from a young man in good health. Some clones in this sample may be carry-over from other donors' samples. The sample was naive CD4+ T cells from PBMCs. Regarding subset: CD45RA+ positively selected. The CDR3 bases are TGTGCCAGCAACGCATTAGGACGTTTGAACACTGAAGCTTTCTTT. This encodes CASNALGRLNTEAFF.